This TCR beta chain was sequenced in a study of shared clonotypes between healthy human individuals. The ends were cut back, 2 bases at V and 1 base at J, with 7 bases in the middle. Germline V CDR1 and CDR2: SGHNT, YYREEE (reference sequence). The CDR3 is 13 amino acids. General study findings and limits: Richness estimates generally favored naive over memory subsets. Four donors had roughly 5% of their naive CD4 clonotypes in common.

About this clone itself: The antigen remains undetermined. Other DNA sequences from this sample encode an identical CDR3 as well.

Libraries were prepared by immunoSEQ multiplex PCR; TCRdb keeps only in-frame clonotypes and omits some of them. Of fewer than 1.6 million clones in the sample, 97% to 99% were seen once. CD45RA-negative memory and CD45RA+ naive subsets were split from the CD4+ cells. The V call is TRBV5-4, the J call TRBJ2-7; D is uncertain. Input material: naive CD4+ T cells sorted from blood. Described subset: CD45RA+ positively selected. This clonotype originated in a man between 25 and 39 years old in good health. CDR3 protein: CASSLGSSYEQYF. The CDR3 DNA sequence: TGTGCCAGCAGCTTAGGGTCGTCCTACGAGCAGTACTTC.